This T cell receptor beta chain came from a study of T cells in Graves' hyperthyroidism and ophthalmopathy (dated 2019 in TCRdb). Study-wide context: Peripheral blood was collected at initial diagnosis, before any treatment. To identify TCR V-J signatures that set the groups apart, the researchers used a discovery cohort of 100 patients, made up of around 40 with Graves' ophthalmopathy and 57 with stable Graves' hyperthyroidism. Prospective prediction of ophthalmopathy was tested in an independent validation cohort of 18 to 20 hyperthyroidism patients and around 16 patients who later progressed to ophthalmopathy. The 100 or so discovery patients were randomly split 7:3 into training and test sets. Thyroid tissue and blood T-cell repertoires from six Graves' hyperthyroidism patients were also compared in the study. After blood sampling, hyperthyroidism patients were treated with methimazole at a starting dose of 30 mg daily, and ophthalmopathy patients were treated with high-dose intravenous methylprednisolone. TCR Vbeta CDR3 sequencing of around 130 peripheral blood samples (over 40 ophthalmopathy, 70 to 85 hyperthyroidism and roughly 17 progressor patients) is reported in the paper. Results and caveats for the whole study, not just this receptor: In validation, the model predicted progression to ophthalmopathy with around 71% sensitivity and about 72% specificity, a median of about six months before onset. A model built on a 13 V-J signature distinguished ophthalmopathy from stable hyperthyroidism, reaching around 88% sensitivity and under 84% specificity in cross-validation and 80%/75% in testing. Most expanded thyroid clonotypes (frequency above 0.001) were also found in blood, which suggests that blood repertoires may mirror thyroid immune responses. No statistical method was used to set the sample size in advance, and investigators knew the group allocation.

This clonotype was observed many times. Its antigen specificity is not known. Base quality data are lacking; no much larger clone is found one base away. Inclusive of the bounding cysteine and phenylalanine, the CDR3 is 16 residues long. The retained sequence is limited to the CDR3, 48 bases, with the frame set at the first base. Trimmed from V: 2 bases; trimmed from J: 5 bases; junction bases lacking a gene match: 7. CDR1 and CDR2 (MNHEY, SVGAGI) derive from the germline V gene. The TCR beta CDR3 regions were amplified from RNA transcripts. A first-round RT-PCR of the TCR CDR3 used the HTBI primer set with the Qiagen OneStep RT-PCR kit. Libraries were constructed in a second round of multiplex PCR, after which size selection and purification were carried out. Libraries were sequenced paired-end with 100 bp reads on an Illumina HiSeq2000. Regarding the original processing steps: Raw data were processed with SOAPnuke, discarding reads with adapters, uncalled bases, mean Phred below 15, or no exact constant-primer or identifier match. COPE v1.2.5 was used to merge the high-quality paired reads, and each unique nucleotide sequence was defined as a clonotype. Clonotypes were aligned to IMGT TRBV, TRBD and TRBJ reference segments using MiTCR v1.1. The analysis included only V-J combinations with a frequency above 0.0001, which together covered 99.2% of the repertoires. The TCS score was defined as F50 (clonal expansion) divided by E x V (chaos), with BLOSUM62-based TCRdist calculated between CDR3 peptides within each V-J. Welch's t-statistics and random forest reduced around 550 V-J features to 13, which were used in a naive Bayes classifier (R e1071). In-frame beta chains were kept once TCRdb had trimmed the public reads at Q25 with fastp and called clones with MiXCR. Rows with one shared CDR3 protein collapse into an entry with the most common genes and DNA. The V and J calls here are based on TCRdb, not the publication. For this sample the table gives roughly 720,000 distinct CDR3 sequences, of which roughly 17% were detected only once. The ten top clones hold about a sixth of the sample.

Graves' hyperthyroidism was defined as stable when no progression to ophthalmopathy occurred over 18 months of follow-up. Hyperthyroidism patients were newly diagnosed, with disease duration under 2 months, and aged 18 to 65 years. Exclusion was applied to patients with uncontrolled infections, other autoimmune diseases, pregnancy or lactation. Diagnoses were established on the basis of clinical symptoms, serum thyroxine and TRAb, thyroid ultrasound, and orbital computed tomography. Ficoll-Paque density gradient centrifugation was used to isolate PBMCs from approximately 10 ml of fresh peripheral blood. Trizol reagent was used to extract total RNA, and RNA quality was then checked on an Agilent 2100 Bioanalyzer.

This receptor was identified in a man aged 45-60 years with Graves' hyperthyroidism. The sample consisted of blood. This sequence uses TRBV6-5 and TRBJ1-1, and 11 junctional nucleotides match TRBD1. The DNA sequence reads TGTGCCAGCAGTTACCGCCGTGGACAGGGGGCGACTGAAGCTTTCTTT. It is translated as CASSYRRGQGATEAFF.